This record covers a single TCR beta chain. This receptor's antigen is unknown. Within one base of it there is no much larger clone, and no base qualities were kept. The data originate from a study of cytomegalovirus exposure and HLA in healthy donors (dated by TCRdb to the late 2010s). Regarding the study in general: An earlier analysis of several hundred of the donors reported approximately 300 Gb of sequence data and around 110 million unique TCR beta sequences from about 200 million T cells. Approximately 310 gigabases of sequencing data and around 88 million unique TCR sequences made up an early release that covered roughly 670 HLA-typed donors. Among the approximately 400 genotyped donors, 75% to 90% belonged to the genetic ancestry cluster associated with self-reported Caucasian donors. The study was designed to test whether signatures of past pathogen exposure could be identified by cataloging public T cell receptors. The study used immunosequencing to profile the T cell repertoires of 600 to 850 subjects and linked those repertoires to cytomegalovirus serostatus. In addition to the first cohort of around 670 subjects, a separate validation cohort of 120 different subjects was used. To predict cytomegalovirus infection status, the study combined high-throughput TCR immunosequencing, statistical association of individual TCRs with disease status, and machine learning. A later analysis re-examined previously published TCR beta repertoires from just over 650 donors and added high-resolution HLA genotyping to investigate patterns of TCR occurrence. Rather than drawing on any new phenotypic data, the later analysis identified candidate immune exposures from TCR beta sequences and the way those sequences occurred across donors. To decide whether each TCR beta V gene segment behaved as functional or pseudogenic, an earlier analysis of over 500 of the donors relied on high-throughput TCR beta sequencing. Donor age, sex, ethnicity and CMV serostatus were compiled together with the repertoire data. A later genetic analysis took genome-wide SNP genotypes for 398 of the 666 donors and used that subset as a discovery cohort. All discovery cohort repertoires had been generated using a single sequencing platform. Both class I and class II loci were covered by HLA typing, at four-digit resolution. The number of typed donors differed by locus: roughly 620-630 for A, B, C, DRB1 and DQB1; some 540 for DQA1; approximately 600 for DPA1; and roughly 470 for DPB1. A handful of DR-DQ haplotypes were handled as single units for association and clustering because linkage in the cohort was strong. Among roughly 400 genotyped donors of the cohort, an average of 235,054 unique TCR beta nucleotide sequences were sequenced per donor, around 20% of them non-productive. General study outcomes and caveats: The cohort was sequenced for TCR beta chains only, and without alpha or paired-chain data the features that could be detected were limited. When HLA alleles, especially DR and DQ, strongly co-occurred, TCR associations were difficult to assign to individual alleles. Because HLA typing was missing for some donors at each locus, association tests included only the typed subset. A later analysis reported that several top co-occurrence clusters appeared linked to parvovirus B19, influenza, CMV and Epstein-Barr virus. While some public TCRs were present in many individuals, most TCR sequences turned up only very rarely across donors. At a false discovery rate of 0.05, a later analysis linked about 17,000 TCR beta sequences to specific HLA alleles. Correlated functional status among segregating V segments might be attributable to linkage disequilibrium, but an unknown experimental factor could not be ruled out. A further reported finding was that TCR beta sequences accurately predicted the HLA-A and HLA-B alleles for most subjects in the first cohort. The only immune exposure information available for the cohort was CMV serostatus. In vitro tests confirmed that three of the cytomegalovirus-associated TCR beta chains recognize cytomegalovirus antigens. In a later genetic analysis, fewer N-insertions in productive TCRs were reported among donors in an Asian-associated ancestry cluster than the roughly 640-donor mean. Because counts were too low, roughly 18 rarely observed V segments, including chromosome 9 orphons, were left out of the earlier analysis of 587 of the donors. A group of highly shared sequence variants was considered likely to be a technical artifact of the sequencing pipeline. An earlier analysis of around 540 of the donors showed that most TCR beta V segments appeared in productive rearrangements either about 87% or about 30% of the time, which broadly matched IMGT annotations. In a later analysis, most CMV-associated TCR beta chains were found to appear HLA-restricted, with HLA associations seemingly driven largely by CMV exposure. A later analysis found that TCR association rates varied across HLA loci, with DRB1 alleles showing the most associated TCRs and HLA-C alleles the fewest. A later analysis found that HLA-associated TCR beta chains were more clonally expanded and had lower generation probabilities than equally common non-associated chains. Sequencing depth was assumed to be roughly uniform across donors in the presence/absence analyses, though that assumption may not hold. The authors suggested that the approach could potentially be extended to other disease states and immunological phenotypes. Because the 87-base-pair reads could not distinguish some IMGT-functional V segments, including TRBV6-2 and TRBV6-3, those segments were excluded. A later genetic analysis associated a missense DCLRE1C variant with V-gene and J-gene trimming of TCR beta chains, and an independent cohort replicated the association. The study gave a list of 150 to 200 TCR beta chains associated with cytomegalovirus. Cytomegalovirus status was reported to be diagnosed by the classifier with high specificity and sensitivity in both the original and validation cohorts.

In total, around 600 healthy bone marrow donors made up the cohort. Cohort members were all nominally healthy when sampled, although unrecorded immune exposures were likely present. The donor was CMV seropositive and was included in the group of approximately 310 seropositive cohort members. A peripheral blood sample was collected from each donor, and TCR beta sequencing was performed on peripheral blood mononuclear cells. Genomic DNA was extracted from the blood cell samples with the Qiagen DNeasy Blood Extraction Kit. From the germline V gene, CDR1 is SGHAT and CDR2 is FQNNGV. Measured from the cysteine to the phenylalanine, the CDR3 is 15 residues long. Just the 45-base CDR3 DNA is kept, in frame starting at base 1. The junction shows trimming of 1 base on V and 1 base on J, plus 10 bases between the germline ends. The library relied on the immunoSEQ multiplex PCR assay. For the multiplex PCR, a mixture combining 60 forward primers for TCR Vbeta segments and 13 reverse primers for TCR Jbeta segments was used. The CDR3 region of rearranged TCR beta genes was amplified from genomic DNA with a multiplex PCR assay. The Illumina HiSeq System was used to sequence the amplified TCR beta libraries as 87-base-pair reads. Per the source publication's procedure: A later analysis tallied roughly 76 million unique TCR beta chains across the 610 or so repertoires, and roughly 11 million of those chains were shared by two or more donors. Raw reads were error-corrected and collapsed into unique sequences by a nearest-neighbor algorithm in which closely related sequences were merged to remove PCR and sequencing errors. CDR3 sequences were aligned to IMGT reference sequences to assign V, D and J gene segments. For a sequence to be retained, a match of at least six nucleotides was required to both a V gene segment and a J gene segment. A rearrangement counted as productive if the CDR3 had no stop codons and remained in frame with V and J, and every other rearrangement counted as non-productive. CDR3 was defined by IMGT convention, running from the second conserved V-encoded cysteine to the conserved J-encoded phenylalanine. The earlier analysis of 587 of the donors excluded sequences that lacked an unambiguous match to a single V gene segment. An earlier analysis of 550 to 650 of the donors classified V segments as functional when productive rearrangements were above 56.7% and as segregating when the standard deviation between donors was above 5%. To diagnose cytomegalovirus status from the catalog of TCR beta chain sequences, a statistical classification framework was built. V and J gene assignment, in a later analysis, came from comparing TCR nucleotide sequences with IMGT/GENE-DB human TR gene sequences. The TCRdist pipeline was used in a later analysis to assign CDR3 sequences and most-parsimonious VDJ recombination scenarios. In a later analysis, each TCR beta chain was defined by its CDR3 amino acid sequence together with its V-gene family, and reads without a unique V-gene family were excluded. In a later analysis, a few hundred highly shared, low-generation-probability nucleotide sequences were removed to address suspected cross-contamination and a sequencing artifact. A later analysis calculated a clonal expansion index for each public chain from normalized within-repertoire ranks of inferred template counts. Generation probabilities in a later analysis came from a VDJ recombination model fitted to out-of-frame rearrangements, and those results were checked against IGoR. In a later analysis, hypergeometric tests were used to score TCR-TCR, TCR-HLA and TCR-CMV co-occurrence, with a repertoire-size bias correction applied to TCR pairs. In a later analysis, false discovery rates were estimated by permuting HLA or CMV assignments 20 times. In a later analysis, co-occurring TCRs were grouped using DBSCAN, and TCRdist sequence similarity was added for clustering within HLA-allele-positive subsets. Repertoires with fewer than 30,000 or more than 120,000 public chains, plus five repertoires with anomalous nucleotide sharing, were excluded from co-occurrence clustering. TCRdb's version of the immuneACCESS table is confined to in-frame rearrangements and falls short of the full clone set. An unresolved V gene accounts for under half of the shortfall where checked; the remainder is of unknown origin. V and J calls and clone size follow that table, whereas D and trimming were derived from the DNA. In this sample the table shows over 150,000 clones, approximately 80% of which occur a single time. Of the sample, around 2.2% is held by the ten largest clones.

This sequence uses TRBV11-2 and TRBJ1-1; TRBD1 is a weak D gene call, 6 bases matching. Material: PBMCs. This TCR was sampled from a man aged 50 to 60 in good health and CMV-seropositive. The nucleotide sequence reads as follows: TGTGCCAGCAGCTTAGGGTTGGGGGCGAACACTGAAGCTTTCTTT. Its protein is CASSLGLGANTEAFF.